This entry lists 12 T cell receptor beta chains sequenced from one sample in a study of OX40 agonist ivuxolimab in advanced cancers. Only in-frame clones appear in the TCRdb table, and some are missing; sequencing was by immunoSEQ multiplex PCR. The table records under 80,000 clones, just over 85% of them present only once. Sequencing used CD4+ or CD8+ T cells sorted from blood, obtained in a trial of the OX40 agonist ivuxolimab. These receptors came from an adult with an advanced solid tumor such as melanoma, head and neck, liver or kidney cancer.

CDR3 protein: CASSLLVGGQTYNEQFF. The CDR3, as DNA: TGTGCCAGCAGCTTGTTAGTAGGGGGGCAAACCTACAATGAGCAGTTCTTC. The rearrangement uses TRBV5-6 and TRBJ2-1; tentatively, D is TRBD1 or TRBD2 (6 bases each). CDR1 and CDR2 (germline): SGHDT, YYEEEE. The CDR3 covers 17 residues. V was cut by 1 base and J by 2 bases, with 16 bases left in between.

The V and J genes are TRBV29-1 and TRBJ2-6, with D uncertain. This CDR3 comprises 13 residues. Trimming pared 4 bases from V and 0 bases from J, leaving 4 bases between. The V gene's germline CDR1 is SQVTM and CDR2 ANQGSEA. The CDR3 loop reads CSVGHSGANVLTF. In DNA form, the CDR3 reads TGCAGCGTTGGTCACTCTGGGGCCAACGTCCTGACTTTC.

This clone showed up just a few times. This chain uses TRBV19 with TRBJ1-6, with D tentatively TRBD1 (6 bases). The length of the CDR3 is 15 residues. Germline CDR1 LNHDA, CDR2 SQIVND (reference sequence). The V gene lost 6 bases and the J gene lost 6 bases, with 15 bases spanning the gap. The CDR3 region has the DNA TGTGCCAGTAGGCGCACGGGACAATCTAATTCACCCCTCCACTTT. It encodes CASRRTGQSNSPLHF.

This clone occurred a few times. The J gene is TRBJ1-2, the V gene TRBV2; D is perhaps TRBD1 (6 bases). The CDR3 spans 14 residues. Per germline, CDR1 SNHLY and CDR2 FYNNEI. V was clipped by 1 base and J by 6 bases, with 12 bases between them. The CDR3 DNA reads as TGTGCCAGCAGTGAAGTCCGGACAGCGGATGGCTACACCTTC. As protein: CASSEVRTADGYTF.

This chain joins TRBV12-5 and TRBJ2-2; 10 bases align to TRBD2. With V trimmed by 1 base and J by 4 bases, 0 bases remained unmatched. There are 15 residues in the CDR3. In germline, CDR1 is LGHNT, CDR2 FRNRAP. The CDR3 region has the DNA TGTGCTAGTGGTTTGGGGACTAGCGGCACCGGGGAGCTGTTTTTT. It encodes CASGLGTSGTGELFF.

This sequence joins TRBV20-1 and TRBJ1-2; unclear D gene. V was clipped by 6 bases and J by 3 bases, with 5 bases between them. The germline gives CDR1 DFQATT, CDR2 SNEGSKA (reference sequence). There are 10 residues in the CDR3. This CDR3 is CSASDYGYTF. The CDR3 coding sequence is TGCAGTGCAAGTGACTATGGCTACACCTTC.

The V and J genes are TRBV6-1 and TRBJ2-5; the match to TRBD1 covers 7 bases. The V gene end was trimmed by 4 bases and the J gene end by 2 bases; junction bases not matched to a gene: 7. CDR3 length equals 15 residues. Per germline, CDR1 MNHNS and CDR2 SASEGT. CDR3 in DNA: TGTGCCAGCAGTGGAACCGGGACAGATCAAGAGACCCAGTACTTC. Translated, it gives CASSGTGTDQETQYF.

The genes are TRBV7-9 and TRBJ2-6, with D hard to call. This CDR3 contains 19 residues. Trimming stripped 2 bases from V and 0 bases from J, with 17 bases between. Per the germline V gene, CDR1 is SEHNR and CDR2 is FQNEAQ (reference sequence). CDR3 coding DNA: TGTGCCAGCAGCTTACTTACACCACGGCGGCCCTCTGGGGCCAACGTCCTGACTTTC. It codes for CASSLLTPRRPSGANVLTF.

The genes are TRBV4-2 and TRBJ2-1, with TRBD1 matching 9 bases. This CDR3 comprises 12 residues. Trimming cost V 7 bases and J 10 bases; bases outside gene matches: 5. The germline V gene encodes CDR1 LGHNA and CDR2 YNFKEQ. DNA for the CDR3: TGTGCCAGCACGACCGGGACAGGGGAGCAGTTCTTC. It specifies CASTTGTGEQFF.

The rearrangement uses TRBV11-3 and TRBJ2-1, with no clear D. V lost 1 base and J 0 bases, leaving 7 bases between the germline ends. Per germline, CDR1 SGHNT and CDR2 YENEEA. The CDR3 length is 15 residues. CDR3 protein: CASSLGRSSYNEQFF. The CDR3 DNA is TGTGCCAGCAGCTTAGGAAGGAGCTCCTACAATGAGCAGTTCTTC.

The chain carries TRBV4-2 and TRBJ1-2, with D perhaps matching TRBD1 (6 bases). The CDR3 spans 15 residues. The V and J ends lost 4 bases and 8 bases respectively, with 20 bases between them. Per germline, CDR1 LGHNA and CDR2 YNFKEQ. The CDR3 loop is CASSLTNRASGGYTF. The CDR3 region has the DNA TGTGCCAGCAGCCTAACGAACAGGGCCTCTGGAGGCTACACCTTC.

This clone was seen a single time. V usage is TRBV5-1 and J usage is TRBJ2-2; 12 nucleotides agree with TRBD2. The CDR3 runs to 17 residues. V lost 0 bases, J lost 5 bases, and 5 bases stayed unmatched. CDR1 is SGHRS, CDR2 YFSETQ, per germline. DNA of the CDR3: TGCGCCAGCAGCTTGGGAACTAGCGGGAGGAGGACCGGGGAGCTGTTTTTT. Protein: CASSLGTSGRRTGELFF. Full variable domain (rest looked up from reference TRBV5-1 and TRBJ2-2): KAGVTQTPRYLIKTRGQQVTLSCSPISGHRSVSWYQQTPGQGLQFLFEYFSETQRNKGNFPGRFSGRQFSNSRSEMNVSTLELGDSALYLCASSLGTSGRRTGELFFGEGSRLTVL.